The 29 T cell receptor beta chains below were found in one sample sequenced in a study of cytomegalovirus exposure and HLA in healthy donors. The PCR employed 60 Vbeta primers together with 13 Jbeta primers. Profiling relied on immunoSEQ multiplex PCR, and the TCRdb table lists in-frame clones only, not all of them. The data contain around 100,000 clones, 60% to 75% of them singletons. Material: PBMCs. All receptors derive from a man aged 40-49 years in good health and CMV-seropositive.

The V call is TRBV5-4, the J call TRBJ2-1; 12 nucleotides align to TRBD1. The germline V gene encodes CDR1 SGHNT and CDR2 YYREEE (reference sequence). J lost 8 bases, V lost 4 bases, and 7 bases had no gene match. The CDR3 is 15 amino acids. CDR3: CASSHPGQGAYEQFF. CDR3 in DNA: TGTGCCAGCAGCCATCCGGGACAGGGGGCCTATGAGCAGTTCTTC.

The CDR3 DNA reads as TGTGCCAGCAGTACTCCCCCGGGACTAGCGGGACTCTACGAGCAGTACTTC. Its translation: CASSTPPGLAGLYEQYF. The chain carries TRBV7-3 and TRBJ2-7, with TRBD2 matching 13 bases. Looked up from germline, CDR1 is SGHTA and CDR2 is FQGTGA. The CDR3 loop spans 17 amino acids. Trimming removed 6 bases from V and 3 bases from J; junction bases left unmatched: 11. The whole variable domain, remainder taken from reference TRBV7-3 and TRBJ2-7, is GAGVSQTPSNKVTEKGKYVELRCDPISGHTALYWYRQSLGQGPEFLIYFQGTGAADDSGLPNDRFFAVRPEGSVSTLKIQRTERGDSAVYLCASSTPPGLAGLYEQYFGPGTRLTVT.

The chain is built from TRBV2 and TRBJ2-1; TRBD1 agrees at 9 bases. The J segment lost 5 bases and the V segment lost 7 bases, leaving 9 bases of the junction unmatched. The germline gives CDR1 SNHLY, CDR2 FYNNEI. The CDR3 is 15 residues long. In DNA form, the CDR3 reads TGTGCCAGCAATCCGACAGGGGGTTTCAACAATGAGCAGTTCTTC. As protein: CASNPTGGFNNEQFF.

This chain connects TRBV5-1 to TRBJ2-2; 9 bases line up with TRBD2. Per germline, CDR1 SGHRS and CDR2 YFSETQ. The junction had 2 bases not matched to a gene; V was cut back by 5 bases and J by 0 bases. The CDR3 totals 15 residues. Here the CDR3 reads CASRIAGANTGELFF. CDR3 DNA: TGCGCCAGCAGAATAGCGGGAGCGAACACCGGGGAGCTGTTTTTT.

This chain's CDR3 is CASKAAGDTGELFF. The CDR3 coding sequence is TGTGCCAGCAAGGCGGCGGGAGACACCGGGGAGCTGTTTTTT. The chain recombines TRBV6-5 with TRBJ2-2; 7 nucleotides agree with TRBD2. With V trimmed by 7 bases and J by 3 bases, 5 bases remained unmatched. From germline, CDR1 is MNHEY and CDR2 SVGAGI. This CDR3 spans 14 amino acids.

The genes are TRBV7-2 and TRBJ1-2, with a possible D match to TRBD1 (6 bases). Germline CDR1 is SGHTA and CDR2 is FQGNSA. V was clipped by 5 bases and J by 7 bases, with 11 bases between them. The CDR3 runs 12 residues. CDR3 residues: CASSPNRVGYTF. Written as DNA, the CDR3 is TGTGCCAGCAGCCCCAACAGGGTTGGCTACACCTTC.

V usage is TRBV2 and J usage is TRBJ1-2; 8 bases agree with TRBD1. J gave up 3 bases and V 2 bases, and 5 bases lay outside the gene matches. Germline assignment: CDR1 SNHLY and CDR2 FYNNEI. The CDR3 length is 15 residues. CDR3 nucleotide sequence: TGTGCCAGCAGTGAATACGGACAGGGAGACTATGGCTACACCTTC. Encoded protein: CASSEYGQGDYGYTF.

V usage is TRBV13 and J usage is TRBJ2-5; TRBD1 matches 9 bases. Germline-derived CDR1 and CDR2 are PRHDT and FYEKMQ (reference sequence). This CDR3 is 15 amino acids long. With V trimmed by 3 bases and J by 5 bases, 7 bases remained unmatched. DNA of the CDR3: TGTGCCAGCAGCTTGACAGGGGGGATGGGGGAGACCCAGTACTTC. This sequence encodes CASSLTGGMGETQYF.

This chain joins TRBV10-3 and TRBJ2-1; 9 positions agree with TRBD2. This CDR3 spans 13 amino acids. Germline values: CDR1 ENHRY, CDR2 SYGVKD. J gave up 12 bases and V 6 bases, and 9 bases lay outside the gene matches. The CDR3 DNA is TGTGCCATCAGCTCGGGACTAGCAGGGGGGCAGTTCTTC. Protein product: CAISSGLAGGQFF.

This rearrangement joins TRBV7-3 to TRBJ2-7, with TRBD1 matching over 8 bases. The germline CDR1 and CDR2 sequences are SGHTA and FQGTGA. CDR3 length equals 13 residues. The trim removed 4 bases at V and 6 bases at J, leaving 5 bases unmatched. The chain's CDR3 is CASSSSGGSEQYF. CDR3 bases: TGTGCCAGCAGCTCCTCAGGGGGCTCCGAGCAGTACTTC.

Here the CDR3 reads CASSLAQNTEAFF. The CDR3 DNA reads TGCGCCAGCAGCTTGGCCCAGAACACTGAAGCTTTCTTT. This chain connects TRBV5-1 to TRBJ1-1; D unresolved. The germline V gene has CDR1 SGHRS and CDR2 YFSETQ. This CDR3 has 13 amino acids. V was pared by 0 bases and J by 1 base, with 4 bases between.

The chain carries TRBV27 and TRBJ2-5; no clear D. Trimming removed 3 bases at V and 4 bases at J, with 6 bases between. CDR1 and CDR2 from the germline V gene are MNHEY and SMNVEV (reference sequence). The CDR3 totals 12 residues. This chain's CDR3 is CASSFFGETQYF. CDR3 nucleotide sequence: TGTGCCAGCAGTTTCTTCGGAGAGACCCAGTACTTC.

This chain uses TRBV7-9 with TRBJ1-1, with a weak D call TRBD1 (5 bases). Germline loops: CDR1 SEHNR, CDR2 FQNEAQ (reference sequence). Trimming cost V 0 bases and J 2 bases, with 10 bases left between them. The CDR3 totals 15 residues. The CDR3 sequence is CASSLAGRVNTEAFF. In DNA form, the CDR3 reads TGTGCCAGCAGCTTAGCGGGCAGGGTTAACACTGAAGCTTTCTTT.

The chain couples TRBV30 to TRBJ2-2, with 11 bases aligning to TRBD2. J was trimmed by 6 bases and V by 3 bases; bases with no gene match: 3. CDR1 and CDR2 (germline): GTSNPN, SVGIG (reference sequence). The CDR3 extends over 14 amino acids. CDR3 loop: CAWRAGLAAGELFF. CDR3 nucleotides: TGTGCCTGGAGGGCGGGACTAGCGGCCGGGGAGCTGTTTTTT.

The chain recombines TRBV4-3 with TRBJ2-3; possibly TRBD1 for D (5 bases). The germline CDR1 and CDR2 sequences are LGHNA and YSLEER. V shed 1 base and J shed 0 bases, with 8 bases lying between them. The CDR3 runs 15 residues. The CDR3 is CASSQVGASTDTQYF. For the CDR3, the DNA is TGCGCCAGCAGCCAAGTTGGGGCCAGCACAGATACGCAGTATTTT.

The CDR3 DNA is TGTGCCAGCAGGATCGGACTAGCGGGTTACAATGAGCAGTTCTTC. Its protein is CASRIGLAGYNEQFF. The chain recombines TRBV6-1 with TRBJ2-1; TRBD2 matches at 11 bases. Germline CDR1 and CDR2: MNHNS and SASEGT. The CDR3 is 15 amino acids. V shed 6 bases, J shed 4 bases, and the junction held 5 bases outside the gene matches.

This clone showed up just once. The rearrangement joins TRBV6-4 to TRBJ2-5; 10 bases agree with TRBD2. The CDR3 covers 15 residues. V lost 5 bases, J lost 4 bases, and 7 bases stayed unmatched. CDR1 and CDR2 (germline): MRHNA, SNTAGT. CDR3 sequence (DNA): TGTGCCAGCAGTTTCCTAGCGGGAGTACGAGAGACCCAGTACTTC. As protein: CASSFLAGVRETQYF.

V is TRBV27 and J is TRBJ2-6, with D possibly matching TRBD2 (6 bases). The CDR3 runs to 16 residues. Germline CDR1 and CDR2: MNHEY and SMNVEV (reference sequence). Trimming removed 1 base from V and 0 bases from J, with 7 bases in between. The DNA of the CDR3 is TGTGCCAGCAGTTTATGGGGACTCTCTGGGGCCAACGTCCTGACTTTC. Residues: CASSLWGLSGANVLTF.

The rearrangement uses TRBV5-4 and TRBJ2-3, with TRBD2 matching 8 bases. Germline V CDR1 and CDR2: SGHNT, YYREEE (reference sequence). The CDR3 sequence is 17 residues long. J lost 1 base, V lost 4 bases, and 11 bases had no gene match. This CDR3 is CASSPLLAGGRTDTQYF. The CDR3 DNA is TGTGCCAGCAGCCCCCTACTGGCGGGAGGCCGCACAGATACGCAGTATTTT.

Only a few counts were recorded for this clone. V gene TRBV5-1 combines with J gene TRBJ2-2, with 11 bases matching TRBD2. The CDR3 has 16 amino acids. The J segment lost 3 bases and the V segment lost 4 bases, leaving 5 bases of the junction unmatched. Germline V gene lookup returns CDR1 SGHRS and CDR2 YFSETQ. This CDR3 is CASSISGRADTGELFF. In nucleotides, the CDR3 is TGCGCCAGCAGCATTAGCGGGAGGGCGGACACCGGGGAGCTGTTTTTT.

The genes are TRBV10-3 and TRBJ2-1; D is perhaps TRBD2 (6 bases). The CDR3 consists of 13 residues. Trimming shortened V by 2 bases and J by 12 bases, and 14 bases separated the two germline ends. The germline V gene has CDR1 ENHRY and CDR2 SYGVKD. The CDR3 nucleotides are TGTGCCATCAGTGAGGACGGATTCGGGGGGCAGTTCTTC. It translates to CAISEDGFGGQFF.

The CDR3 here is CASRHRVTYGYTF. DNA for the CDR3: TGTGCCAGCAGACACAGGGTGACATATGGCTACACCTTC. J is TRBJ1-2 and V is TRBV28; weak D call: TRBD1 (6 bases). The CDR3 covers 13 residues. The V end lost 6 bases, the J end lost 5 bases, and 13 bases lay between the germline ends. CDR1 and CDR2 (germline): MDHEN, SYDVKM.

The chain recombines TRBV6-1 with TRBJ2-7, with TRBD1 as a possible D gene (6 bases). CDR3 length equals 13 residues. Germline CDR1 reads MNHNS; CDR2 reads SASEGT. With 4 bases removed from V and 3 bases from J, the gap between germline ends came to 10 bases. The chain's CDR3 is CASSGSQGYEQYF. The CDR3 DNA follows: TGTGCCAGCAGTGGGTCACAGGGCTACGAGCAGTACTTC.

This clone was detected a few times. The J gene is TRBJ2-5, the V gene TRBV19; 11 bases are a match to TRBD2. After removal of 6 bases from V and 5 bases from J, the junction contained 8 bases not matched to a gene. Looked up from germline, CDR1 is LNHDA and CDR2 is SQIVND (reference sequence). The CDR3 is 15 residues long. The CDR3 spells CASRTSGTEAETQYF. The CDR3 DNA reads as TGTGCCAGTAGGACTAGCGGGACCGAGGCGGAGACCCAGTACTTC.

The chain recombines TRBV4-3 with TRBJ1-2; D is perhaps TRBD1 (6 bases). Trimming took 3 bases from V and 1 from J, leaving 18 bases between them. Germline assignment: CDR1 LGHNA and CDR2 YSLEER. There are 17 residues in the CDR3. The CDR3 coding sequence is TGCGCCAGCAGCCAGGAGTCCGGGGGGGCGTATAACTATGGCTACACCTTC. This codes for CASSQESGGAYNYGYTF.

The rearrangement joins TRBV6-5 to TRBJ2-7; no clear D. Germline V gene lookup returns CDR1 MNHEY and CDR2 SVGAGI. This CDR3 is 14 amino acids long. Trimming shortened V by 1 base and J by 3 bases, and 10 bases separated the two germline ends. In DNA, the CDR3 is TGTGCCAGCAGTTACTATCCTAGAAACTACGAGCAGTACTTC. Its translation: CASSYYPRNYEQYF.

This clone was seen more than once but under ten times. The chain joins TRBV5-4 to TRBJ1-6, with a weak D call TRBD1 (6 bases). Germline lookup yields CDR1 SGHNT and CDR2 YYREEE (reference sequence). V lost 2 bases and J lost 8, with 8 bases in between. CDR3 length: 13 amino acids. The CDR3 DNA reads as TGTGCCAGCAGCTTCCCAGGGGATTCACCCCTCCACTTT. It is translated as CASSFPGDSPLHF. Supplemented by reference TRBV5-4 and TRBJ1-6, the full variable domain reads ETGVTQSPTHLIKTRGQQVTLRCSSQSGHNTVSWYQQALGQGPQFIFQYYREEENGRGNFPPRFSGLQFPNYSSELNVNALELDDSALYLCASSFPGDSPLHFGNGTRLTVT.

This clone was observed a few times. V and J are TRBV9 and TRBJ1-2, with D possibly matching TRBD1 (6 bases). CDR1 is SGDLS and CDR2 is YYNGEE in the germline V gene. V lost 4 bases and J 6 bases, leaving 13 bases between the germline ends. The CDR3 length is 13 residues. In DNA form, the CDR3 reads TGTGCCAGCAGCACCTCAGGGGATGATGGCTACACCTTC. It specifies CASSTSGDDGYTF. Full variable domain (outside the CDR3, taken from reference TRBV9 and TRBJ1-2): DSGVTQTPKHLITATGQRVTLRCSPRSGDLSVYWYQQSLDQGLQFLIQYYNGEERAKGNILERFSAQQFPDLHSELNLSSLELGDSALYFCASSTSGDDGYTFGSGTRLTVV.

This clone was counted only a few times. The V and J genes are TRBV10-1 and TRBJ1-1; 7 nucleotides match TRBD1. V shed 6 bases, J shed 0 bases, and the junction held 1 base outside the gene matches. Per germline, CDR1 WNHNN and CDR2 SYGVQD (reference sequence). This CDR3 contains 13 residues. CDR3 loop: CASRDRVNTEAFF. CDR3 coding DNA: TGCGCCAGCAGAGACAGGGTGAACACTGAAGCTTTCTTT.